This TCR beta chain was sequenced during a study of vaccination effects on CD4 cells after COVID-19. In the case of this clone: Its antigen is as yet unknown.

Assay used: immunoSEQ multiplex PCR; TCRdb lists only in-frame clones, some missing. The sample records about 59,000 clones, roughly three quarters being singletons. Antigen-specific CD4+ T cells were first expanded with viral peptide pools by the ViraFEST assay and only then sequenced. Scientists isolated CD4+ T cells after a roughly ten-day culture period ended. Vaccine administered to participants consisted of two doses of either BNT162b2 or mRNA-1273. None of the vaccinated had previously contracted SARS-CoV-2, and their nucleocapsid antibodies tested negative. Cultures used roughly 2.2 million PBMC per well, around 9 IU/ml IL-2 and 9.5 to 10 ug/ml peptides. J lost 4 bases, V lost 2 bases, and 2 bases had no gene match. This CDR3 contains 15 residues. Germline CDR1 reads SGHNT; CDR2 reads YYREEE (reference sequence).

Sequencing used CD4+ T cells from PBMCs cultured with HCoV-OC43 spike peptides, obtained after COVID-19 vaccination. Subset in this sample: HCoV-OC43 spike overlapping peptide pool stimulation. V gene TRBV5-4 combines with J gene TRBJ1-3, with 11 bases aligning to TRBD1. This TCR derives from a human donor who received a COVID-19 vaccine. The CDR3 here is CASSFGTGGGNTIYF. In DNA form, the CDR3 reads TGTGCCAGCAGCTTCGGGACAGGGGGAGGAAACACCATATATTTT.